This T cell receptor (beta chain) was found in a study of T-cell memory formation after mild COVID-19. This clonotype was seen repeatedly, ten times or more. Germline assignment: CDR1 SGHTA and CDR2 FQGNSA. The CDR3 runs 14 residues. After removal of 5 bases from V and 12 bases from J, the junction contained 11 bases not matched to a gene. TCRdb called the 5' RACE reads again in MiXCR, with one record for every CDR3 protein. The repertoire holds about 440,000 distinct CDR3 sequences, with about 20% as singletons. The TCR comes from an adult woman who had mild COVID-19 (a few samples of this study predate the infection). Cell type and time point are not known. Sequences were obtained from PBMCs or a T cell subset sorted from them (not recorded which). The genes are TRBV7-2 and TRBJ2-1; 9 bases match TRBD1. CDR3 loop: CASSRPEGQGGQFF. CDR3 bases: TGTGCCAGCAGCCGCCCCGAGGGACAGGGCGGGCAGTTCTTC.